These 4 T cell receptor beta chains were all obtained from the same sample, sequenced in a study of radiation and T cells in renal cell carcinoma (dated by TCRdb to 2020 to 2021). Libraries were prepared through the immunoSEQ multiplex PCR assay. TCRdb took over this immuneACCESS table, retaining in-frame rearrangements with V and J assigned. Such tables are incomplete; in checked studies, under half of the missing clones stem from an unresolved V gene, and the remainder is unexplained. The sample yields about 62,000 clones; about 74% were counted once. The ten largest account for around 6.8% of the sample. What this sample's time point label stands for: blood 4 weeks post-SBRT, at nephrectomy. What this sample's treatment or condition label stands for: 15 Gy SBRT to primary tumor, nephrectomy 4 weeks later. The sequencing used blood, collected from a patient whose treatment included radiotherapy and nephrectomy. These receptors originate from a man between 60 and 75 years old with renal cell carcinoma.

Regarding this clone: The same CDR3 also results from other DNA sequences found in this sample. The chain links TRBV7-2 to TRBJ2-1, with 7 bases fitting TRBD2. The V gene end was trimmed by 3 bases and the J gene end by 6 bases; junction bases not matched to a gene: 5. The germline V gene has CDR1 SGHTA and CDR2 FQGNSA. The CDR3 covers 14 residues. The CDR3 protein is CASSFGGLGNEQFF. The CDR3 coding sequence is TGTGCCAGCAGCTTCGGGGGGTTAGGCAATGAGCAGTTCTTC.

The chain combines TRBV7-9 with TRBJ1-2; tentatively, D is TRBD1 (5 bases). CDR1 and CDR2 (germline): SEHNR, FQNEAQ (reference sequence). The CDR3 length is 13 residues. V dropped 8 bases and J dropped 4 bases, with 14 bases sitting between them. This chain's CDR3 is CASGGDSGYGYTF. The DNA of the CDR3 is TGTGCCAGCGGCGGGGACTCGGGCTATGGCTACACCTTC.

The J gene is TRBJ2-1, the V gene TRBV6-1; 8 bases align to TRBD1. CDR1 MNHNS and CDR2 SASEGT come from the germline V gene. The J segment lost 7 bases and the V segment lost 4 bases, leaving 6 bases of the junction unmatched. This CDR3 is 14 amino acids long. Here the CDR3 DNA reads TGTGCCAGCAGTGTAAGTGACAGGGGAAATGAGCAGTTCTTC. It is translated as CASSVSDRGNEQFF.

In its sample, this clone was seen a few times. V usage is TRBV9 and J usage is TRBJ1-2, with a weak D call TRBD1 (5 bases). The CDR3 covers 13 residues. V gave up 4 bases and J gave up 7 bases, with 14 bases separating them. Germline V gene sequence: CDR1 SGDLS, CDR2 YYNGEE. In DNA, the CDR3 is TGTGCCAGCAGCCCCGGCGGGGACGTTGGCTACACCTTC. Translation: CASSPGGDVGYTF.